This TCR beta chain originates from a study of cytomegalovirus exposure and HLA in healthy donors. Both 60 Vbeta primers and 13 Jbeta primers went into the PCR. Assay: immunoSEQ multiplex PCR; the TCRdb copy retains only in-frame clones and omits some. This sample has 110,000 to 150,000 clones; 75% occur once, and the top ten carry around 3.4%. V was pared by 4 bases and J by 0 bases, with 14 bases between. There are 16 residues in the CDR3. From germline, CDR1 is MNHNS and CDR2 SASEGT. What was sequenced was PBMCs. The receptor was derived from a middle-aged man in good health and CMV-seronegative. The rearrangement joins TRBV6-1 to TRBJ2-3, with D maybe TRBD1 (6 bases). This chain's CDR3 is CASSAFRGPSTDTQYF. The CDR3, as DNA: TGTGCCAGCAGTGCGTTCAGGGGTCCTAGCACAGATACGCAGTATTTT.